This record looks at one T cell receptor (beta chain) sequence and its context. Data came from immunoSEQ multiplex PCR; TCRdb stores just in-frame clones and leaves some out. The repertoire holds under 200,000 clones, with just under 90% as singletons. The sample belongs to a study of cytomegalovirus exposure and HLA in healthy donors. The sequence came from a woman younger than 35 in good health and CMV-seropositive. The sample taken for sequencing was PBMCs.

The CDR3 sequence is CASSDWTDPGQSGYTF. The CDR3 DNA sequence: TGTGCCAGCAGTGATTGGACAGACCCAGGGCAATCGGGCTACACCTTC. The chain joins TRBV2 to TRBJ1-2, with D tentatively TRBD1 (6 bases). The germline V gene encodes CDR1 SNHLY and CDR2 FYNNEI. This CDR3 is 16 amino acids long. Trimming took 3 bases from V and 8 from J, leaving 22 bases between them.